At least ten counts were recorded for the clone carrying this T cell receptor (beta chain). The CDR3 totals 14 residues. The V end was cut by 5 bases, the J end by 1 base, with 11 bases between. Germline loops: CDR1 SGHVS, CDR2 FQNEAQ. Time point of the sample: patch test 1, 2 weeks after DPC sensitization. Documented treatment: therapeutic diphenylcyclopropenone sensitization with weekly scalp DPC. Total RNA was isolated from whole blood that had not been fractionated. The record originates from a study of human T cells and chemical hapten exposure. One entry per CDR3 protein results from TCRdb running MiXCR on the RACE reads. The table has fewer than 45,000 distinct CDR3 sequences, about 4.2% seen once; the top ten hold over 25%.

The sequencing used whole blood, collected in connection with sensitization to the hapten diphenylcyclopropenone (DPC). The clonotype was recovered from a middle-aged man with alopecia areata. Some clones in this sample may be carry-over from other donors' samples. The chain carries TRBV7-8 and TRBJ1-2; D is possibly TRBD1 (5 bases). CDR3 coding DNA: TGTGCCAGCAGCCCATCGACAGTTAACTATGGCTACACCTTC. Translating it yields CASSPSTVNYGYTF.